A single sample gave rise to the 23 T cell receptor beta chains below, sequenced in a study of naive and memory T cell subsets. Two oligonucleotides, mixed equimolar, formed the beta constant-region primer covering TRBC1 and TRBC2. MiXCR, applied by TCRdb to the UMI-ligation and nested PCR reads, yields one record per CDR3 protein. The top ten hold about 0.14% of the sample, which has 120,000 to 150,000 distinct CDR3 sequences, 17% seen once. The sample comprised naive CD4+ T cells from blood. The receptors derive from a human donor in good health.

The genes are TRBV5-1 and TRBJ2-2, with TRBD1 matching 7 bases. Germline V gene lookup returns CDR1 SGHRS and CDR2 YFSETQ. The CDR3 runs to 17 residues. Trimming took 0 bases from V and 5 from J; bases not matched to a gene: 10. The CDR3 DNA is TGCGCCAGCAGCTTGGCCCCTGAGGGGGCGCGAACCGGGGAGCTGTTTTTT. This translates into CASSLAPEGARTGELFF.

This clonotype came up a few times. This sequence joins TRBV2 and TRBJ2-1, with D unresolved. CDR3 length: 13 residues. V was shortened by 7 bases and J by 1 base, with 8 bases between the two germline ends. The germline V gene encodes CDR1 SNHLY and CDR2 FYNNEI. The CDR3 here is CASTGLSYNEQFF. CDR3 DNA sequence: TGTGCCAGCACCGGATTATCCTACAATGAGCAGTTCTTC.

This clonotype was recorded a few times. The rearrangement links TRBV7-9 to TRBJ2-1, with TRBD1 matching 7 bases. This CDR3 has 15 residues. The V gene end was trimmed by 5 bases and the J gene end by 8 bases; junction bases not matched to a gene: 12. Germline CDR1 is SEHNR and CDR2 is FQNEAQ (reference sequence). CDR3 in amino acids: CASSLRQGVEDEQFF. The DNA for the CDR3 is TGTGCCAGCAGCCTAAGACAGGGTGTAGAAGATGAGCAGTTCTTC.

This clonotype was observed a handful of times. CDR3 sequence: CASSPGQGPYGYTF. DNA for the CDR3: TGTGCCAGCAGTCCGGGACAGGGACCCTATGGCTACACCTTC. The chain recombines TRBV6-2 or TRBV6-3 with TRBJ1-2; TRBD1 aligns across 9 bases. V was clipped by 5 bases and J by 4 bases; unmatched bases: 5. CDR1 is MNHEY, CDR2 SVGEGT, per germline. The CDR3 contains 14 residues.

This chain links TRBV11-2 with TRBJ2-7; D gene ambiguous. The CDR3 runs to 13 residues. V was cut by 1 base and J by 5 bases, with 9 bases left in between. CDR1 is SGHAT and CDR2 is FQNNGV in the germline V gene. CDR3 loop: CASSLVGMNEQYF. The CDR3 DNA reads TGTGCCAGCAGCTTAGTAGGTATGAACGAGCAGTACTTC.

The chain is built from TRBV11-2 and TRBJ2-2; no clear D gene. CDR1 and CDR2 (germline): SGHAT, FQNNGV. CDR3 length: 15 amino acids. V was cut by 5 bases and J by 0 bases, with 10 bases left in between. In DNA form, the CDR3 reads TGTGCCAGCAGCACCGGGTCCGCGAACACCGGGGAGCTGTTTTTT. The encoded protein is CASSTGSANTGELFF.

The J gene is TRBJ2-7, the V gene TRBV27; tentative D call: TRBD1 (5 bases). CDR3 length: 14 residues. With 4 bases removed from V and 2 bases from J, the gap between germline ends came to 12 bases. CDR1 and CDR2 (germline): MNHEY, SMNVEV (reference sequence). The DNA for the CDR3 is TGTGCCAGCAGTTCCCCGACAGATCCCTACGAGCAGTACTTC. Residues: CASSSPTDPYEQYF.

The chain links TRBV10-3 to TRBJ2-7, with D tentatively TRBD2 (6 bases). The CDR3 spans 15 residues. CDR1 is ENHRY and CDR2 is SYGVKD in the germline V gene. The V end lost 4 bases, the J end lost 7 bases, and 20 bases lay between the germline ends. Here the CDR3 DNA reads TGTGCCATCAGTGTAGGGTCAGGAGGGATGATTGAGCAGTACTTC. This encodes CAISVGSGGMIEQYF.

The rearrangement uses TRBV27 and TRBJ2-7; TRBD2 is a possible D gene (6 bases). The CDR3 is 16 residues long. Germline loops: CDR1 MNHEY, CDR2 SMNVEV (reference sequence). The V end was cut by 4 bases, the J end by 0 bases, with 16 bases between. As DNA, the CDR3 is TGTGCCAGCAGTTCCACGCCGGGACTCAACTCCTACGAGCAGTACTTC. Translated: CASSSTPGLNSYEQYF.

J is TRBJ2-1 and V is TRBV5-1; 7 bases align to TRBD1. CDR3 length: 15 residues. Looked up from germline, CDR1 is SGHRS and CDR2 is YFSETQ. V lost 0 bases to trimming and J lost 7 bases; unmatched junction nucleotides: 7. CDR3 nucleotides: TGCGCCAGCAGCTTGGAGGGGACAGAACGGAATGAGCAGTTCTTC. It is translated as CASSLEGTERNEQFF.

This clonotype was counted between two and nine times. This sequence joins TRBV20-1 and TRBJ2-3; D perhaps matches TRBD2 (6 bases). CDR1 is DFQATT, CDR2 SNEGSKA, per germline (reference sequence). This CDR3 has 14 amino acids. V dropped 6 bases and J dropped 2 bases, with 15 bases sitting between them. CDR3 sequence: CSAGRGIHTDTQYF. The CDR3 DNA reads as TGCAGTGCCGGACGCGGGATTCACACAGATACGCAGTATTTT.

At least ten counts were recorded for this clonotype. The V call is TRBV29-1, the J call TRBJ1-6, with TRBD1 as a possible D gene (5 bases). Trimming left V 5 bases short and J 8 bases short, with 13 bases between. The germline CDR1 and CDR2 sequences are SQVTM and ANQGSEA. This CDR3 is 13 amino acids long. CDR3 amino acids: CSVRPRGDSPLHF. The CDR3 coding sequence is TGCAGCGTTCGTCCGAGGGGTGATTCACCCCTCCACTTT. The whole variable domain, remainder taken from reference TRBV29-1 and TRBJ1-6, is SAVISQKPSRDICQRGTSLTIQCQVDSQVTMMFWYRQQPGQSLTLIATANQGSEATYESGFVIDKFPISRPNLTFSTLTVSNMSPEDSSIYLCSVRPRGDSPLHFGNGTRLTVT.

The chain links TRBV5-1 to TRBJ2-7; 11 bases match TRBD2. The CDR3 has 14 amino acids. After removal of 6 bases from V and 3 bases from J, the junction contained 5 bases not matched to a gene. Germline CDR1 and CDR2: SGHRS and YFSETQ. Here the CDR3 reads CASTPSGRSYEQYF. The CDR3 DNA is TGCGCCAGCACTCCTAGCGGGAGGAGCTACGAGCAGTACTTC.

The chain has TRBV19 and TRBJ2-7; TRBD2 is a possible D gene (5 bases). Per the germline V gene, CDR1 is LNHDA and CDR2 is SQIVND (reference sequence). This CDR3 is built from 14 residues. V dropped 4 bases and J dropped 2 bases, with 12 bases sitting between them. Here the CDR3 reads CASSRETDPYEQYF. CDR3 nucleotides: TGTGCCAGTAGTAGGGAGACCGACCCCTACGAGCAGTACTTC.

This chain connects TRBV18 to TRBJ1-1; D unresolved. In germline, CDR1 is KGHSH, CDR2 LQKENI. The CDR3 is 14 residues long. The germline V and J ends were trimmed by 5 bases and 4 bases, with 14 bases remaining between them. CDR3 coding DNA: TGTGCCAGCTCAACCACAGTGTCGGGCACTGAAGCTTTCTTT. Protein sequence: CASSTTVSGTEAFF.

The CDR3 bases are TGTGCCTACAGACGGGCCGACGGAGATACGCAGTATTTT. It codes for CAYRRADGDTQYF. The rearrangement uses TRBV7-2 and TRBJ2-3; D remains unclear. CDR1 and CDR2 (germline): SGHTA, FQGNSA. The CDR3 spans 13 residues. V dropped 11 bases and J dropped 5 bases, with 17 bases sitting between them.

The table lists this clonotype with a few counts. V gene TRBV12-3 or TRBV12-4 combines with J gene TRBJ1-5; D is ambiguous. CDR3 size: 13 residues. The V end lost 5 bases, the J end lost 1 base, and 6 bases lay between the germline ends. The CDR3 is CASSQGSNQPQHF. The CDR3 nucleotides read TGTGCCAGCAGTCAAGGGAGCAATCAGCCCCAGCATTTT.

The chain links TRBV6-5 to TRBJ2-7; TRBD2 aligns across 8 bases. V gave up 4 bases and J gave up 1 base; unmatched junction bases: 6. This CDR3 comprises 15 residues. Germline assignment: CDR1 MNHEY and CDR2 SVGAGI. CDR3 nucleotide sequence: TGTGCCAGCAGTTCCCTTACGGGAGGGTCCTACGAGCAGTACTTC. Translated, it gives CASSSLTGGSYEQYF.

The V and J genes are TRBV24-1 and TRBJ2-2; D possibly corresponds to TRBD1 (5 bases). In germline, CDR1 is KGHDR, CDR2 SFDVKD. CDR3 size: 17 residues. The V and J ends lost 4 bases and 0 bases respectively, with 14 bases between them. CDR3 DNA: TGTGCCACCAGTGACCCCTTACAAGGGGCGAACACCGGGGAGCTGTTTTTT. Translated: CATSDPLQGANTGELFF.

This chain uses TRBV7-9 with TRBJ2-4; D is possibly TRBD1 (5 bases). Trimming cost V 5 bases and J 7 bases, with 18 bases left between them. Per the germline V gene, CDR1 is SEHNR and CDR2 is FQNEAQ (reference sequence). CDR3 length: 15 residues. The CDR3 sequence: CASSPRRQSANIQYF. For the CDR3, the DNA is TGTGCCAGCAGCCCCCGACGACAGTCGGCGAACATTCAGTACTTC.

V and J are TRBV18 and TRBJ1-2; a possible D gene is TRBD1 (6 bases). With 3 bases removed from V and 3 bases from J, the gap between germline ends came to 14 bases. The CDR3 covers 15 residues. Germline V gene lookup returns CDR1 KGHSH and CDR2 LQKENI. This chain's CDR3 is CASSPPTGGDYGYTF. The CDR3, as DNA: TGTGCCAGCTCACCCCCGACAGGAGGGGACTATGGCTACACCTTC.

This clonotype was observed a single time. The gene calls are TRBV24-1 and TRBJ2-3, with 7 bases lining up with TRBD1. The CDR3 loop spans 14 amino acids. Germline V lookup: CDR1 KGHDR, CDR2 SFDVKD. J gave up 0 bases and V 11 bases, and 7 bases lay outside the gene matches. CDR3 region: CANRGSVSTDTQYF. The DNA of the CDR3 is TGTGCCAACAGGGGCAGCGTGAGCACAGATACGCAGTATTTT.

CDR3 sequence reads: CATSGRIAGALEQFF. Written as DNA, the CDR3 is TGTGCCACCAGTGGTAGGATAGCGGGAGCTCTTGAGCAGTTCTTC. This chain uses TRBV24-1 with TRBJ2-1; 9 bases fit TRBD2. The trim removed 5 bases at V and 9 bases at J, leaving 10 bases unmatched. The CDR3 runs to 15 residues. Germline assignment: CDR1 KGHDR and CDR2 SFDVKD.